This T cell receptor beta chain emerged from a study of radiotherapy plus CTLA-4 blockade in lung cancer. Unmatched junction bases numbered 3, after V lost 5 bases and J lost 5 bases. The CDR3 extends over 14 amino acids. Germline-derived CDR1 and CDR2 are SGHVS and FNYEAQ. Using immunoSEQ multiplex PCR, the repertoire was profiled, and TCRdb retains in-frame clones only, with some absent. The table shows around 56,000 clones, with less than 85% occurring only once. The source material was peripheral blood, sampled from a patient treated with radiotherapy plus ipilimumab. The sequence was obtained from a human donor with non-small cell lung cancer who had a complete response to radiotherapy plus ipilimumab. The chain couples TRBV7-6 to TRBJ1-4, with TRBD1 matching over 9 bases. The CDR3 loop reads CASSPGTGNEKLFF. In DNA form, the CDR3 reads TGTGCCAGCAGCCCCGGGACAGGGAATGAAAAACTGTTTTTT.